This TCR beta chain was profiled in a study of OX40 agonist ivuxolimab in advanced cancers. The wider study: Prior anti-PD-1, anti-PD-L1 or anti-CTLA-4 therapy did not bar entry, and approximately 40% had some. Partial responses were achieved by three patients: one hepatocellular carcinoma, two cutaneous melanoma.

The count of this clone is one. This CDR3 spans 15 amino acids. CDR1 is SGDLS and CDR2 is YYNGEE in the germline V gene. The V gene end was trimmed by 0 bases and the J gene end by 6 bases; junction bases not matched to a gene: 6. Sequencing was performed with immunoSEQ multiplex PCR; in TCRdb, only in-frame clones are kept and a portion is missing. The profile shows 130,000 or so clones, over 75% of them singletons. V usage is TRBV9 and J usage is TRBJ2-7, with 10 nucleotides matching TRBD2. Sequencing used CD4+ or CD8+ T cells sorted from blood, obtained in a trial of the OX40 agonist ivuxolimab. This receptor was identified in an adult with an advanced solid tumor such as melanoma, head and neck, liver or kidney cancer. CDR3 nucleotides: TGTGCCAGCAGCGTAGCGGCTAGCGGGAGTGGCGAGCAGTACTTC. Its translation: CASSVAASGSGEQYF. Together with reference TRBV9 and TRBJ2-7, the CDR3 gives the full variable domain: DSGVTQTPKHLITATGQRVTLRCSPRSGDLSVYWYQQSLDQGLQFLIQYYNGEERAKGNILERFSAQQFPDLHSELNLSSLELGDSALYFCASSVAASGSGEQYFGPGTRLTVT.